The 12 T cell receptor beta chains in this list originate from one sample, sequenced in a study of Graves' ophthalmopathy and Graves' hyperthyroidism. As the template, RNA transcripts were used to amplify TCR beta CDR3 regions. HTBI primers served in a first-round RT-PCR, which a second-round multiplex PCR followed. In TCRdb, the multiplex PCR reads were re-called with MiXCR into one record per CDR3 protein. This table holds roughly 380,000 distinct CDR3 sequences, over 15% found once. Source material: peripheral blood. The receptors were sampled from a woman aged 18 to 35 with stable Graves' hyperthyroidism.

This clonotype has at least ten counts. V and J are TRBV29-1 and TRBJ1-2; no definite D call. This CDR3 is 9 amino acids long. Trimming pared 3 bases from V and 7 bases from J, leaving 3 bases between. Germline V gives CDR1 SQVTM, CDR2 ANQGSEA. CDR3 amino acids: CSVDRGYTF. The CDR3 DNA sequence: TGCAGCGTTGATCGTGGCTACACCTTC.

The table lists this clonotype with many counts. This chain joins TRBV7-2 and TRBJ2-7; D unclear. Trimming stripped 5 bases from V and 6 bases from J, with 14 bases between. Germline V lookup: CDR1 SGHTA, CDR2 FQGNSA. The CDR3 sequence is 13 residues long. The CDR3 DNA follows: TGTGCCAGCAGCCTGGGAACCCGCGGCGAGCAGTACTTC. It specifies CASSLGTRGEQYF.

This clonotype was seen ten or more times. The chain joins TRBV7-3 to TRBJ1-1, with D maybe TRBD1 (6 bases). V was pared by 1 base and J by 1 base, with 7 bases between. The germline CDR1 and CDR2 sequences are SGHTA and FQGTGA. There are 14 residues in the CDR3. The CDR3 DNA reads as TGTGCCAGCAGCTTAAGGGGACAGAACACTGAAGCTTTCTTT. It codes for CASSLRGQNTEAFF.

The chain carries TRBV5-6 and TRBJ1-2; 8 nucleotides match TRBD1. The CDR3 extends over 15 amino acids. Germline CDR1 SGHDT, CDR2 YYEEEE. V lost 4 bases and J lost 4; bases outside the gene matches: 9. The DNA for the CDR3 is TGTGCCAGCAGCCGATGGACAGGGATTACCTATGGCTACACCTTC. It codes for CASSRWTGITYGYTF.

This clonotype showed up many times. This sequence joins TRBV6-2 or TRBV6-3 and TRBJ1-2; D is unclear. Per germline, CDR1 MNHEY and CDR2 SVGEGT. This CDR3 region has 14 residues. With 6 bases removed from V and 3 bases from J, the gap between germline ends came to 14 bases. CDR3 loop: CASSPRSRYYGYTF. In DNA, the CDR3 is TGTGCCAGCAGCCCACGCAGCCGCTACTATGGCTACACCTTC.

This clonotype came up many times. CDR3 loop: CSARDRSFYEQYF. CDR3 in DNA: TGCAGTGCTAGGGACCGTTCTTTCTACGAGCAGTACTTC. The V and J genes are TRBV20-1 and TRBJ2-7; D ambiguous. This CDR3 has 13 amino acids. Deletions cut 3 bases from V and 3 bases from J, with 12 bases between. CDR1 and CDR2 (germline): DFQATT, SNEGSKA (reference sequence).

The rearrangement joins TRBV27 to TRBJ1-3; D may be TRBD1 (5 bases). The CDR3 is made up of 13 amino acids. V shed 5 bases and J shed 8 bases, with 13 bases lying between them. The germline CDR1 and CDR2 sequences are MNHEY and SMNVEV (reference sequence). The DNA for the CDR3 is TGTGCCAGCAGTCCGTCCCGGGGGTACACCATATATTTT. Translation gives CASSPSRGYTIYF.

This clonotype was observed many times. This sequence joins TRBV18 and TRBJ2-5; D tentatively reads TRBD1 or TRBD2 (6 bases each). The CDR3 consists of 16 residues. Deletions cut 4 bases from V and 1 base from J, with 16 bases between. Germline CDR1 reads KGHSH; CDR2 reads LQKENI. CDR3 amino acids: CASSRWRDTTQETQYF. CDR3 coding DNA: TGTGCCAGCTCACGGTGGCGGGACACCACCCAAGAGACCCAGTACTTC.

In this sample, this clonotype turned up many times. The chain recombines TRBV12-3 or TRBV12-4 with TRBJ1-5; TRBD1 is a possible D gene (5 bases). The length of the CDR3 is 14 residues. The V gene lost 7 bases and the J gene lost 4 bases, with 14 bases spanning the gap. CDR3 loop: CASTEGDVNQPQHF. CDR3 DNA: TGTGCCAGCACCGAAGGGGACGTAAATCAGCCCCAGCATTTT.

The chain couples TRBV20-1 to TRBJ1-1, with D hard to call. CDR1 is DFQATT and CDR2 is SNEGSKA in the germline V gene (reference sequence). The CDR3 spans 14 residues. V dropped 0 bases and J dropped 4 bases, with 12 bases sitting between them. The CDR3 DNA reads as TGCAGTGCTAGAGATCAAAGGCAGGTCACTGAAGCTTTCTTT. This codes for CSARDQRQVTEAFF.

This clonotype was detected many times. The V gene is TRBV5-1, the J gene TRBJ1-2; D not certain. CDR1 SGHRS and CDR2 YFSETQ come from the germline V gene. The CDR3 loop spans 13 amino acids. Deletions cut 1 base from V and 4 bases from J, with 8 bases between. The CDR3 nucleotides are TGCGCCAGCAGCTTGCAGTCCCCCTATGGCTACACCTTC. It specifies CASSLQSPYGYTF.

This clonotype was detected many times. The chain employs TRBV7-3 and TRBJ1-1; TRBD1 matches at 7 bases. The V gene's germline CDR1 is SGHTA and CDR2 FQGTGA. This CDR3 comprises 15 residues. V was pared by 0 bases and J by 3 bases, with 4 bases of the junction left unmatched. CDR3: CASSLTPGGDTEAFF. The CDR3 nucleotides read TGTGCCAGCAGCTTAACACCAGGGGGGGACACTGAAGCTTTCTTT.